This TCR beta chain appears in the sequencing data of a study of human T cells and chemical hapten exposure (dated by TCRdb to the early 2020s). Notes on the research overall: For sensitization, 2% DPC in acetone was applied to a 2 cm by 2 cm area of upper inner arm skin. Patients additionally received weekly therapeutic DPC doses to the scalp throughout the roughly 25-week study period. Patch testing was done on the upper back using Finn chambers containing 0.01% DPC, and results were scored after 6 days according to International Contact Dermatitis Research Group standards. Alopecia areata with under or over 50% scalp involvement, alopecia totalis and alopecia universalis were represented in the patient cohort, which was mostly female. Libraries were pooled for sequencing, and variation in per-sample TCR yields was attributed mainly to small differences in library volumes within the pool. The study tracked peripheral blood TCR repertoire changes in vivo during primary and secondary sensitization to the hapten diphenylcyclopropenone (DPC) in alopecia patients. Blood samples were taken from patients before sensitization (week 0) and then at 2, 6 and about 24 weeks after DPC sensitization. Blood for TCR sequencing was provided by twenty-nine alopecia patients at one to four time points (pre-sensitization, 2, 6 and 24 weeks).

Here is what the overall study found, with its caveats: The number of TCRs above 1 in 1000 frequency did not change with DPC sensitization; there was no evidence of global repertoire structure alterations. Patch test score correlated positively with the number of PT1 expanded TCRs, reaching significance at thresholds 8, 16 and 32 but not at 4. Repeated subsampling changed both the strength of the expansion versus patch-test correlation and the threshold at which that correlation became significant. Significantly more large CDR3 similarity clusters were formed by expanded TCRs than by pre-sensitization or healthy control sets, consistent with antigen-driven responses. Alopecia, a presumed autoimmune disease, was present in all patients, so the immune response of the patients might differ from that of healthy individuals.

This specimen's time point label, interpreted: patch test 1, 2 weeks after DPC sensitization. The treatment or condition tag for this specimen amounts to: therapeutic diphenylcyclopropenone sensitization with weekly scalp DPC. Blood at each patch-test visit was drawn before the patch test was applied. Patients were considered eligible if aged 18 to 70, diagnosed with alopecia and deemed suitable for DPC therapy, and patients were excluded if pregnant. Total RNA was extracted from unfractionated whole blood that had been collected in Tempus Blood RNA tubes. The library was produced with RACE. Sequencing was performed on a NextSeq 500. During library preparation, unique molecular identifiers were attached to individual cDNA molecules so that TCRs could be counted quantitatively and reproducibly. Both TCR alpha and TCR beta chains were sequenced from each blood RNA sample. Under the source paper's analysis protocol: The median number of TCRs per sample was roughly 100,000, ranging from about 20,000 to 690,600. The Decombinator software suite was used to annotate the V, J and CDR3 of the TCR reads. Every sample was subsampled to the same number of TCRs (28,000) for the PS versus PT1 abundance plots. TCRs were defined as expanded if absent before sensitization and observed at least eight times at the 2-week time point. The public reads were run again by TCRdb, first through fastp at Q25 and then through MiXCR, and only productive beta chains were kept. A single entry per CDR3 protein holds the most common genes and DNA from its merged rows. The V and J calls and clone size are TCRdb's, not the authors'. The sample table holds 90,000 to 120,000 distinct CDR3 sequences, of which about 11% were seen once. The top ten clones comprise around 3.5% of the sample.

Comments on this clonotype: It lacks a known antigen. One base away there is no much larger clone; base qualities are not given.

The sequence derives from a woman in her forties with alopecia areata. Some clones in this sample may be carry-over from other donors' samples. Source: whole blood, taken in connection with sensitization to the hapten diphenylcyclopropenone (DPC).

The DNA sequence is TGTGCCAGCAGTTACCCAGGTCGGCGGGTATCCTACAATGAGCAGTTCTTC. It encodes CASSYPGRRVSYNEQFF. This chain is built from TRBV6-2 or TRBV6-3 and TRBJ2-1; D gene: possibly TRBD2, on 5 matching bases. The germline V gene supplies CDR1 MNHEY and CDR2 SVGEGT. Trimming costs V 2 bases and J 1 base, and their ends lie 15 bases apart. CDR3 length: 17 amino acids, cysteine to phenylalanine. The retained sequence is limited to the CDR3, 51 bases, with the frame set at the first base.